This T cell receptor (beta chain) was documented in a study of blood T cell repertoires in COVID-19. Study-wide background: Sites in the United States, Italy and Spain provided acute and convalescent COVID-19 samples.

The table came from immunoSEQ multiplex PCR; TCRdb's copy has only in-frame clones and leaves some out. The data contain 200,000 to 250,000 clones, about 80% of them singletons. This clone was observed once. The V and J ends lost 4 bases and 7 bases respectively, with 15 bases between them. The CDR3 sequence is 14 residues long. Germline assignment: CDR1 SGHRS and CDR2 YFSETQ. This chain connects TRBV5-1 to TRBJ2-1, with a possible D match to TRBD2 (5 bases). Sequencing was done on a sample of peripheral blood. The receptor comes from an elderly man with acute or convalescent COVID-19. The CDR3 protein is CASSPSKRENEQFF. The CDR3 coding sequence is TGCGCCAGCAGCCCTTCGAAGAGGGAGAATGAGCAGTTCTTC.